The 15 T cell receptor beta chains below come from one sample, sequenced in a study of blood T cell repertoires in COVID-19. Clones were sequenced by immunoSEQ multiplex PCR, and TCRdb holds only the in-frame ones, with some missing. The sample includes some 310,000 clones, under 90% of them seen just once. Sequencing input: peripheral blood. Receptors were obtained from a woman in her twenties or thirties with COVID-19, enrolled during active disease.

Here the CDR3 reads CASSLGLATDYNEQFF. The CDR3 DNA follows: TGTGCCAGCAGCTTAGGACTAGCGACAGATTACAATGAGCAGTTCTTC. The V and J genes are TRBV7-2 and TRBJ2-1; 8 bases map to TRBD2. This CDR3 contains 16 residues. J lost 4 bases, V lost 1 base, and 6 bases had no gene match. Germline CDR1 is SGHTA and CDR2 is FQGNSA.

The V call is TRBV11-3, the J call TRBJ2-1; 9 bases map to TRBD2. V was pared by 5 bases and J by 8 bases, with 7 bases of the junction left unmatched. The CDR3 contains 14 residues. CDR1 is SGHNT and CDR2 is YENEEA in the germline V gene. In DNA form, the CDR3 reads TGTGCCAGCAGCCAGGGACTAGCTCGGGATGAGCAGTTCTTC. Protein: CASSQGLARDEQFF.

The chain carries TRBV3-1 (or the pseudogene TRBV3-2) and TRBJ1-1, with no clear D. The CDR3 is made up of 11 amino acids. Trimming stripped 4 bases from V and 6 bases from J, with 6 bases between. Germline V gene data show CDR1 as LGHDT and CDR2 as YNNKEL (reference sequence). The CDR3 DNA reads TGTGCCAGCAGCCTAGCAGCTGAAGCTTTCTTT. This translates into CASSLAAEAFF.

This clone has only one observation. The rearrangement uses TRBV7-9 and TRBJ1-6; D remains ambiguous. CDR1 is SEHNR and CDR2 is FQNEAQ in the germline V gene (reference sequence). The CDR3 has 16 residues. Trimming stripped 5 bases from V and 0 bases from J, with 11 bases between. The CDR3, as DNA: TGTGCCAGCAGCCGTCTGGGGAGCTCCTATAATTCACCCCTCCACTTT. It encodes CASSRLGSSYNSPLHF.

This clone was observed once. The V and J genes are TRBV6-5 and TRBJ1-1, with TRBD1 matching over 7 bases. Germline V gene sequence: CDR1 MNHEY, CDR2 SVGAGI. Unmatched junction bases numbered 9, after V lost 8 bases and J lost 6 bases. This CDR3 has 13 amino acids. The DNA of the CDR3 is TGTGCCAGCTCTCGGGACAGAGCTTCTGAAGCTTTCTTT. Translated, it gives CASSRDRASEAFF.

This clone was seen just once. The chain joins TRBV3-1 (or the pseudogene TRBV3-2) to TRBJ1-4; perhaps TRBD1 as D (6 bases). Germline loops: CDR1 LGHDT, CDR2 YNNKEL (reference sequence). The CDR3 has 15 residues. V lost 1 base and J lost 7, with 13 bases in between. CDR3 nucleotides: TGTGCCAGCAGCCAAGTTGGCAGGGGTGGTGAAAAACTGTTTTTT. Translated: CASSQVGRGGEKLFF.

V is TRBV28 and J is TRBJ1-2; D gene uncertain. The CDR3 loop spans 11 amino acids. CDR1 MDHEN and CDR2 SYDVKM come from the germline V gene. V lost 2 bases, J lost 8 bases, and 6 bases lay in between. The CDR3 sequence is CASSLGRGYTF. The CDR3 DNA reads as TGTGCCAGCAGTTTAGGGCGCGGCTACACCTTC.

The V call is TRBV7-8, the J call TRBJ2-5, with 7 bases matching TRBD1. V trimming: 8 bases; J trimming: 2 bases; junction bases outside the gene matches: 5. The germline V gene has CDR1 SGHVS and CDR2 FQNEAQ. CDR3 length: 13 residues. The CDR3, as DNA: TGTGCCAGCGGACGGGACAGACAAGAGACCCAGTACTTC. Translation gives CASGRDRQETQYF.

The chain carries TRBV15 and TRBJ2-3, with D maybe TRBD1 (6 bases). V lost 0 bases and J lost 3, with 7 bases in between. This CDR3 has 14 residues. In germline, CDR1 is LNHNV, CDR2 YYDKDF (reference sequence). As DNA, the CDR3 is TGTGCCACCAGCAGAGACCAGGGGACAGATACGCAGTATTTT. This translates into CATSRDQGTDTQYF.

In this sample, this clone turned up once. The rearrangement uses TRBV24-1 and TRBJ2-5; 9 bases are shared with TRBD1. CDR3 length equals 13 residues. The germline gives CDR1 KGHDR, CDR2 SFDVKD. With V trimmed by 7 bases and J by 3 bases, 2 bases remained unmatched. The CDR3 sequence is CATRGTGKETQYF. The CDR3 nucleotides read TGTGCCACCAGGGGGACAGGGAAAGAGACCCAGTACTTC.

The genes are TRBV4-1 and TRBJ1-1, with D perhaps TRBD1 (6 bases). V was shortened by 6 bases and J by 2 bases, with 16 bases between the two germline ends. This CDR3 region has 15 residues. Germline loops: CDR1 MGHRA, CDR2 YSYEKL. The CDR3 nucleotides are TGCGCCAGCAGGATGTTGACAGGCCTTAACACTGAAGCTTTCTTT. Its protein is CASRMLTGLNTEAFF.

The chain links TRBV29-1 to TRBJ2-3, with 8 bases fitting TRBD1. Germline V CDR1 and CDR2: SQVTM, ANQGSEA. The CDR3 totals 16 residues. V trimming: 1 base; J trimming: 2 bases; junction bases outside the gene matches: 8. The CDR3 loop reads CSVEGTGRDVTDTQYF. In DNA, the CDR3 is TGCAGCGTTGAAGGGACAGGGCGGGATGTCACAGATACGCAGTATTTT.

The chain couples TRBV19 to TRBJ1-1, with a tentative D call TRBD1 (5 bases). Trimming stripped 5 bases from V and 8 bases from J, with 18 bases between. CDR3 length: 14 amino acids. Germline CDR1 is LNHDA and CDR2 is SQIVND (reference sequence). The CDR3 here is CASSSRVTLVEAFF. In DNA form, the CDR3 reads TGTGCCAGTAGTTCCAGGGTTACGCTTGTGGAAGCTTTCTTT.

The chain has TRBV13 and TRBJ2-7; 12 positions match TRBD2. This CDR3 is built from 15 residues. The germline V gene encodes CDR1 PRHDT and CDR2 FYEKMQ (reference sequence). The V and J ends lost 4 bases and 0 bases, in that order; junction bases with no gene match: 1. CDR3 sequence: CASSSTSGSSYEQYF. CDR3 in DNA: TGTGCCAGCAGCTCGACTAGCGGGAGCTCCTACGAGCAGTACTTC.

This chain joins TRBV28 and TRBJ1-5; D is possibly TRBD1 (6 bases). Trimming cost V 5 bases and J 6 bases, with 17 bases left between them. The CDR3 length is 15 residues. Germline-derived CDR1 and CDR2 are MDHEN and SYDVKM. The CDR3, as DNA: TGTGCCAGCAGTCCCCTGACCACAGGGACTCAGCCCCAGCATTTT. Translation gives CASSPLTTGTQPQHF.